This TCR beta chain was sequenced for a study of blood T cells in healthy people across ages. Points from the study as a whole: It was the long-lived donors that had more naive CD4+ cells and higher diversity than aged donors.

Primers used in a second PCR of about 7 to 11 cycles were a sample-barcoded 5' primer and a J-beta primer mix. Tagging of each cDNA molecule was performed by a template-switch adaptor with 12 random nucleotides. Any given sample supplied a minimum of 2.5 million CDR3-containing paired-end reads. TCRdb reprocessed the 5' RACE reads via MiXCR and lists one record per CDR3 protein. The sample holds some 640,000 distinct CDR3 sequences, under 30% seen once. This CDR3 is built from 15 residues. Germline CDR1 reads DFQATT; CDR2 reads SNEGSKA (reference sequence). Remarks on this clonotype: Antigen unknown.

This TCR was recovered from a woman aged 80 or over in good health. Sequenced sample: blood. V is TRBV20-1 and J is TRBJ2-5, with 14 bases lining up with TRBD2. Judging by the DNA end, TRBJ2-7 fits better; the J call may be wrong. The CDR3 is CSARDGLAGGHEQYF. In DNA, the CDR3 is TGCAGTGCTAGAGATGGACTAGCGGGGGGACACGAGCAGTACTTC.